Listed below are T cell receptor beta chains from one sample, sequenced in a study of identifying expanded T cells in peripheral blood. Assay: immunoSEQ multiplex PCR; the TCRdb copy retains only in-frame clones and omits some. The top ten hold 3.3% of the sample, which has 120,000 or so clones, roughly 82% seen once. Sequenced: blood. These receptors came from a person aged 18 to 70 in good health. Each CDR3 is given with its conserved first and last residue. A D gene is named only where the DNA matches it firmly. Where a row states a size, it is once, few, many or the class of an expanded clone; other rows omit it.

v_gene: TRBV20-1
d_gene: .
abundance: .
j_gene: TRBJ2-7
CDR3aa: CSAITMGEQYF
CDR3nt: TGCAGTGCTATAACGATGGGCGAGCAGTACTTC

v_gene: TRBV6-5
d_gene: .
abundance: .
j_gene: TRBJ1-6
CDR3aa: CASSSTTSNSPLHF
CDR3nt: TGTGCCAGCAGTTCGACTACCAGTAATTCACCCCTCCACTTT

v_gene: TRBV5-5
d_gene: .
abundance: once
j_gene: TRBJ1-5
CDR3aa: CASSLLVHQPQHF
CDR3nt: TGTGCCAGCAGCTTACTGGTCCATCAGCCCCAGCATTTT

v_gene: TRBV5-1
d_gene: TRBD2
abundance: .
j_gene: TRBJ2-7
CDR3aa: CASSPSGVKQYF
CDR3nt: TGCGCCAGCAGCCCGAGCGGGGTTAAGCAGTACTTC

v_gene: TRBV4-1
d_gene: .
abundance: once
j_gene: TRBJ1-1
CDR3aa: CASSQPSTEAFF
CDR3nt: TGCGCCAGCAGCCAACCATCCACTGAAGCTTTCTTT

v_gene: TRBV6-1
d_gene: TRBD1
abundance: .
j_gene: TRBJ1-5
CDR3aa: CASSKGQGLYQPQHF
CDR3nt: TGTGCCAGCAGTAAAGGACAGGGGTTGTATCAGCCCCAGCATTTT

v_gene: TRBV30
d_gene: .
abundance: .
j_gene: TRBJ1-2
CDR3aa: CAWSVPPSGHGYTF
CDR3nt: TGTGCCTGGAGTGTACCCCCCTCAGGGCATGGCTACACCTTC

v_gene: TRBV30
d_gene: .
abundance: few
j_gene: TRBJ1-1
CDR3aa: CAWTPGSAEAFF
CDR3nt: TGTGCCTGGACCCCGGGATCTGCTGAAGCTTTCTTT

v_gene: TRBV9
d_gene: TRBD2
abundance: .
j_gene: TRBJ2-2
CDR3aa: CASSVYGGADTGELFF
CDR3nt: TGTGCCAGCAGCGTATACGGGGGGGCCGACACCGGGGAGCTGTTTTTT

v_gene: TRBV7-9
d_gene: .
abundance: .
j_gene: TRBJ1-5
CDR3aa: CASSLYVGAYNQPQHF
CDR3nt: TGTGCCAGCAGCTTATATGTCGGCGCATACAATCAGCCCCAGCATTTT

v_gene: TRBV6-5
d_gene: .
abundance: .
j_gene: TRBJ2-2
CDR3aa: CASSYSGDGELFF
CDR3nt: TGTGCCAGCAGTTACTCAGGGGACGGGGAGCTGTTTTTT

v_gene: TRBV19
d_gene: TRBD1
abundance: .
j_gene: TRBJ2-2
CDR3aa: CASSSDLGQAENTGELFF
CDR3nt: TGTGCCAGTAGTTCCGATCTAGGACAGGCCGAGAACACCGGGGAGCTGTTTTTT

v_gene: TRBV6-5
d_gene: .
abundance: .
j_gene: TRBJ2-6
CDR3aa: CASSYSGGANVLTF
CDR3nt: TGTGCCAGCAGTTACTCAGGAGGGGCCAACGTCCTGACTTTC

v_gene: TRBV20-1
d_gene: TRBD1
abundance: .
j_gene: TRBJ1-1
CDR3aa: CSASGTDEAFF
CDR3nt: TGCAGTGCCTCCGGGACAGATGAAGCTTTCTTT

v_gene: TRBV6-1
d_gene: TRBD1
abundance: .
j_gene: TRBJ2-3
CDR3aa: CASTGGGADTQYF
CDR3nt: TGTGCCAGTACAGGGGGCGGCGCAGATACGCAGTATTTT

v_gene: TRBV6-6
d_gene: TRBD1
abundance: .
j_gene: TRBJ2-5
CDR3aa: CASRPDRGKETQYF
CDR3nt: TGTGCCAGCAGACCCGACAGGGGAAAAGAGACCCAGTACTTC

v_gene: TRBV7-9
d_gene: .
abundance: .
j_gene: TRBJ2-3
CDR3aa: CASSRQVEIFTDTQYF
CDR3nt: TGTGCCAGCAGCCGACAAGTGGAGATTTTCACAGATACGCAGTATTTT

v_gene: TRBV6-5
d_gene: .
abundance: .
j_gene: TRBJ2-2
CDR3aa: CASRRGQQNTGELFF
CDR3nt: TGTGCCAGCAGGCGGGGACAGCAGAACACCGGGGAGCTGTTTTTT

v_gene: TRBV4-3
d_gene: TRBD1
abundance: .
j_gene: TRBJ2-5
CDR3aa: CASSHGLRQGAWETQYF
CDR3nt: TGCGCCAGCAGCCACGGACTAAGACAGGGGGCATGGGAGACCCAGTACTTC

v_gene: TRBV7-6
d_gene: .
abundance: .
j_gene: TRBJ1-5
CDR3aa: CASSLQISNQPQHF
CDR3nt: TGTGCCAGCAGCTTACAGATCAGCAATCAGCCCCAGCATTTT